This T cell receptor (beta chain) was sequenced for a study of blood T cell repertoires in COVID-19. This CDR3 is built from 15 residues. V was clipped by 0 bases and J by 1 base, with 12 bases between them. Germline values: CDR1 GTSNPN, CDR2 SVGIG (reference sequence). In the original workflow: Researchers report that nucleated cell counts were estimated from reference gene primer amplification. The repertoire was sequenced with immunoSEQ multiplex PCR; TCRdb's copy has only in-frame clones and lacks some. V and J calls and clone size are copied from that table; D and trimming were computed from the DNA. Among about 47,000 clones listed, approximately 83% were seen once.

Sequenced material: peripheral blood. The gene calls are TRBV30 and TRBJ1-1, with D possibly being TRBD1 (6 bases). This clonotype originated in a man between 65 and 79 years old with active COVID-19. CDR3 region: CAWSVRGHQNTEAFF. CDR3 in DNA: TGTGCCTGGAGTGTAAGGGGACATCAGAACACTGAAGCTTTCTTT.